This T cell receptor beta chain was sequenced during a study of CD8+ T cells in alopecia areata. Study-wide context: Treated patients received oral tofacitinib, 5 to 10 mg twice daily. The share of scalp area affected provided the severity score for treated patients.

This clone is classed as medium-sized. Its specificity is unknown. Within the sample, other DNA sequences also encode this same CDR3. Findings and caveats of the study: Tofacitinib significantly reduced both scalp clonality and expanded CD8+ clones among the top 100. Numerous expanded lesional clones remained in scalp and blood during tofacitinib.

Isolated RNA was reverse transcribed into cDNA used as the sequencing template. Sequencing used immunoSEQ multiplex PCR; TCRdb keeps in-frame clones, though not all of them. The table includes about 76,000 clones, 29% detected once. Trimming at V came to 3 bases and at J to 6 bases, leaving 8 bases not matched to a gene. From germline, CDR1 is SGDLS and CDR2 YYNGEE. The CDR3 extends over 15 amino acids. Treatment defined: oral pan-JAK inhibitor, 5-10 mg twice daily. The sequence came from a human donor with alopecia areata. The material was CD8+ T cells sorted from blood, obtained at week 4, from a patient treated with tofacitinib. The V gene is TRBV9, the J gene TRBJ1-2, with 10 nucleotides matching TRBD1. CDR3 nucleotide sequence: TGTGCCAGCAGCGAGCGGACAGGGGGGCGGGATGGCTACACCTTC. This translates into CASSERTGGRDGYTF.